The 29 T cell receptor beta chains below all came from one sample that was sequenced in a study of blood T cell repertoires in COVID-19. This table comes from immunoSEQ multiplex PCR, and its TCRdb copy is limited to in-frame clones, with some not included. The sample records approximately 98,000 clones, around 86% being singletons. Sequencing used peripheral blood. The receptors come from an older woman with acute or convalescent COVID-19.

V and J are TRBV15 and TRBJ2-7; the D gene is possibly TRBD2 (7 bases). V lost 3 bases, J lost 6 bases, and 12 bases lay in between. This CDR3 is 13 amino acids long. Germline values: CDR1 LNHNV, CDR2 YYDKDF (reference sequence). The chain's CDR3 is CATSSYREGEQYV. DNA for the CDR3: TGTGCCACCAGCAGTTACAGGGAGGGCGAGCAGTACGTC.

The V gene is TRBV15, the J gene TRBJ1-3, with 7 bases identical to TRBD1. CDR1 and CDR2 (germline): LNHNV, YYDKDF (reference sequence). Unmatched junction bases numbered 9, after V lost 6 bases and J lost 4 bases. CDR3 length equals 15 residues. The CDR3 sequence: CATRKDRLFGNTIYF. CDR3 DNA: TGTGCCACCAGGAAGGACAGGCTATTCGGAAACACCATATATTTT.

The chain combines TRBV20-1 with TRBJ2-3; unclear D gene. CDR1 DFQATT and CDR2 SNEGSKA come from the germline V gene (reference sequence). The V and J ends lost 5 bases and 5 bases respectively, with 5 bases between them. This CDR3 is 10 amino acids long. The CDR3 sequence: CSAPRDTQYF. The DNA for the CDR3 is TGCAGTGCTCCCCGAGATACGCAGTATTTT.

The rearrangement joins TRBV19 to TRBJ2-4, with a possible D match to TRBD2 (6 bases). The germline V gene has CDR1 LNHDA and CDR2 SQIVND (reference sequence). Trimming cost V 1 base and J 5 bases, with 9 bases left between them. This CDR3 has 14 amino acids. CDR3 amino acids: CASSIGGGENIQYF. CDR3 sequence (DNA): TGTGCCAGTAGTATAGGCGGCGGGGAAAACATTCAGTACTTC.

The chain links TRBV18 to TRBJ2-7; 8 bases fit TRBD2. V shed 4 bases and J 2 bases; nucleotides not matched to a gene: 4. The germline CDR1 and CDR2 sequences are KGHSH and LQKENI. This CDR3 is 14 amino acids long. CDR3 amino acids: CASSLATSAYEQYF. The CDR3 DNA follows: TGTGCCAGCTCACTGGCGACTAGCGCCTACGAGCAGTACTTC. The variable domain in full, completed from reference TRBV18 and TRBJ2-7, reads NAGVMQNPRHLVRRRGQEARLRCSPMKGHSHVYWYRQLPEEGLKFMVYLQKENIIDESGMPKERFSAEFPKEGPSILRIQQVVRGDSAAYFCASSLATSAYEQYFGPGTRLTVT.

The CDR3 nucleotides are TGTGCCAGCAGCCCCGGACAGGGTAGCCCCAAGCAGTACTTC. This translates into CASSPGQGSPKQYF. The rearrangement links TRBV7-3 to TRBJ2-7, with 8 nucleotides matching TRBD1. Germline-derived CDR1 and CDR2 are SGHTA and FQGTGA. The ends lost 5 bases at V and 8 bases at J; junction bases unmatched: 11. CDR3 length: 14 residues. Using reference TRBV7-3 and TRBJ2-7 for the parts outside the CDR3, the full variable domain is GAGVSQTPSNKVTEKGKYVELRCDPISGHTALYWYRQSLGQGPEFLIYFQGTGAADDSGLPNDRFFAVRPEGSVSTLKIQRTERGDSAVYLCASSPGQGSPKQYFGPGTRLTVT.

In its sample, this clone was seen a few times. This rearrangement joins TRBV6-5 to TRBJ2-5; TRBD2 aligns across 10 bases. CDR3 length equals 15 residues. J gave up 1 base and V 6 bases, and 5 bases lay outside the gene matches. Germline CDR1 MNHEY, CDR2 SVGAGI. CDR3 DNA sequence: TGTGCCAGCAGCAAGGGACTAGCGACCCAAGAGACCCAGTACTTC. Amino acids: CASSKGLATQETQYF.

This rearrangement joins TRBV3-1 (or the pseudogene TRBV3-2) to TRBJ1-1; D is ambiguous. V was cut by 4 bases and J by 1 base, with 7 bases left in between. CDR1 and CDR2 from the germline V gene are LGHDT and YNNKEL (reference sequence). This CDR3 is 13 amino acids long. CDR3 in DNA: TGTGCCAGCAGCCGCGGAACGAACACTGAAGCTTTCTTT. This codes for CASSRGTNTEAFF.

This clone was seen ten or more times. This chain links TRBV28 with TRBJ1-6; no clear D gene. Germline lookup yields CDR1 MDHEN and CDR2 SYDVKM. Trimming removed 2 bases at V and 0 bases at J, with 14 bases between. This CDR3 has 18 amino acids. CDR3 loop: CASSLVATISSYNSPLHF. In DNA form, the CDR3 reads TGTGCCAGCAGTTTAGTGGCGACTATCAGCTCCTATAATTCACCCCTCCACTTT.

This chain links TRBV27 with TRBJ2-7, with 7 bases that match TRBD1. V dropped 4 bases and J dropped 3; count of bases not matched to a gene: 6. The CDR3 has 14 amino acids. Germline assignment: CDR1 MNHEY and CDR2 SMNVEV (reference sequence). As DNA, the CDR3 is TGTGCCAGCAGTTATAACCGGGACAGCTACGAGCAGTACTTC. As protein: CASSYNRDSYEQYF.

This chain links TRBV28 with TRBJ1-1, with D perhaps TRBD1 (6 bases). Trimming cost V 7 bases and J 1 base, with 16 bases left between them. The CDR3 contains 15 residues. CDR1 and CDR2 from the germline V gene are MDHEN and SYDVKM. CDR3 sequence (DNA): TGTGCCAGCAAGCTTTCCCAGGGGAAGAACACTGAAGCTTTCTTT. Translating it yields CASKLSQGKNTEAFF.

The V and J genes are TRBV5-1 and TRBJ1-1; D is possibly TRBD1 (5 bases). The V gene's germline CDR1 is SGHRS and CDR2 YFSETQ. The CDR3 contains 14 residues. V was clipped by 0 bases and J by 5 bases, with 11 bases between them. Here the CDR3 reads CASSLARVGTEAFF. The CDR3 coding sequence is TGCGCCAGCAGCTTGGCCAGGGTTGGTACTGAAGCTTTCTTT.

This chain links TRBV27 with TRBJ2-3, with 8 bases lining up with TRBD2. The germline V gene encodes CDR1 MNHEY and CDR2 SMNVEV (reference sequence). The CDR3 contains 19 residues. Losses at the gene ends were 0 bases for V and 1 base for J; bases not matched to a gene: 12. The CDR3 DNA is TGTGCCAGCAGTTTATCGATGAGCGGGAGAGGGCGGGGCACAGATACGCAGTATTTT. Translation: CASSLSMSGRGRGTDTQYF.

The J gene is TRBJ2-1, the V gene TRBV19; weak D call: TRBD2 (6 bases). The germline V gene encodes CDR1 LNHDA and CDR2 SQIVND (reference sequence). The CDR3 is 16 amino acids. Trimming took off 3 bases at V and 6 bases at J, with 18 bases between the two ends. The CDR3 DNA is TGTGCCAGTAGTATGGAGGGTATTAGTAGGATCAATGAGCAGTTCTTC. Translating it yields CASSMEGISRINEQFF.

This chain joins TRBV2 and TRBJ2-7, with 9 bases lining up with TRBD2. Germline values: CDR1 SNHLY, CDR2 FYNNEI. The CDR3 is 15 residues long. Trimming took 4 bases from V and 3 from J; bases not matched to a gene: 7. CDR3 amino acids: CASSVGLAGFYEQYF. The CDR3 coding sequence is TGTGCCAGCAGTGTAGGTCTAGCGGGATTCTACGAGCAGTACTTC.

The genes are TRBV28 and TRBJ1-1, with 8 bases aligning to TRBD1. Trimming cost V 5 bases and J 0 bases; bases outside gene matches: 8. Per the germline V gene, CDR1 is MDHEN and CDR2 is SYDVKM. This CDR3 spans 16 amino acids. CDR3: CASSHAGTGVNTEAFF. CDR3 coding DNA: TGTGCCAGCAGTCACGCCGGGACAGGCGTGAACACTGAAGCTTTCTTT.

V gene TRBV5-1 combines with J gene TRBJ2-2; TRBD1 matches at 7 bases. The germline gives CDR1 SGHRS, CDR2 YFSETQ. The CDR3 runs to 16 residues. The junction had 13 bases not matched to a gene; V was cut back by 5 bases and J by 6 bases. The CDR3 is CASSTTPQGVAGELFF. The CDR3 coding sequence is TGCGCCAGCAGTACGACTCCTCAGGGGGTCGCCGGGGAGCTGTTTTTT. The full variable domain, completed using reference TRBV5-1 and TRBJ2-2, is KAGVTQTPRYLIKTRGQQVTLSCSPISGHRSVSWYQQTPGQGLQFLFEYFSETQRNKGNFPGRFSGRQFSNSRSEMNVSTLELGDSALYLCASSTTPQGVAGELFFGEGSRLTVL.

This chain connects TRBV7-8 to TRBJ2-1; D is possibly TRBD2 (6 bases). Germline V gene lookup returns CDR1 SGHVS and CDR2 FQNEAQ. This CDR3 region has 14 residues. V lost 9 bases and J 2 bases, leaving 14 bases between the germline ends. CDR3 in amino acids: CASSWPGAYNEQFF. The CDR3 coding sequence is TGTGCCAGTAGTTGGCCGGGAGCCTACAATGAGCAGTTCTTC.

V and J are TRBV29-1 and TRBJ1-2, with D hard to call. Germline assignment: CDR1 SQVTM and CDR2 ANQGSEA. V lost 0 bases, J lost 3 bases, and 5 bases lay in between. The CDR3 is 12 residues long. DNA of the CDR3: TGCAGCGTTGAAGACGTTGACTATGGCTACACCTTC. Its protein is CSVEDVDYGYTF. Filled out from reference TRBV29-1 and TRBJ1-2, the complete variable domain reads SAVISQKPSRDICQRGTSLTIQCQVDSQVTMMFWYRQQPGQSLTLIATANQGSEATYESGFVIDKFPISRPNLTFSTLTVSNMSPEDSSIYLCSVEDVDYGYTFGSGTRLTVV.

This clone has a handful of counts. The chain uses TRBV5-1 and TRBJ2-7; D is perhaps TRBD2 (6 bases). Between the trimmed V and J ends, which lost 0 bases and 6 bases, there was a span of 13 bases. This CDR3 contains 14 residues. Germline lookup yields CDR1 SGHRS and CDR2 YFSETQ. DNA of the CDR3: TGCGCCAGCAGCTTGGTCGGTGGGGGGTCCGAGCAGTACGTC. This codes for CASSLVGGGSEQYV.

Written as DNA, the CDR3 is TGTGCCAGCAGGAGCAATGAGCAGTTCTTC. Protein sequence: CASRSNEQFF. The V and J genes are TRBV25-1 and TRBJ2-1; D not resolved. The V and J ends lost 6 bases and 6 bases respectively, with 3 bases between them. This CDR3 region has 10 residues. The germline V gene has CDR1 MGHDK and CDR2 SYGVNS.

This chain connects TRBV28 to TRBJ1-5, with D unresolved. V dropped 6 bases and J dropped 1 base, with 19 bases sitting between them. CDR3 length equals 17 residues. CDR1 and CDR2 from the germline V gene are MDHEN and SYDVKM. CDR3 nucleotide sequence: TGTGCCAGCAGCCCACCCGGGTTCGGGTTGAGCAATCAGCCCCAGCATTTT. Translation gives CASSPPGFGLSNQPQHF.

The genes are TRBV2 and TRBJ2-7; 13 bases map to TRBD2. V gave up 6 bases and J gave up 0 bases; unmatched junction bases: 14. The CDR3 has 19 residues. Looked up from germline, CDR1 is SNHLY and CDR2 is FYNNEI. CDR3 sequence: CASSARGLAGVSSSYEQYF. The CDR3 nucleotides are TGTGCCAGCAGCGCCCGTGGACTAGCGGGAGTGTCCAGCTCCTACGAGCAGTACTTC.

The rearrangement links TRBV28 to TRBJ2-5; a possible D gene is TRBD1 (6 bases). V was pared by 3 bases and J by 0 bases, with 17 bases between. Germline V gene data show CDR1 as MDHEN and CDR2 as SYDVKM. This CDR3 comprises 17 residues. The CDR3 spells CASSFIGAGDYQETQYF. CDR3 nucleotide sequence: TGTGCCAGCAGTTTTATTGGGGCAGGGGATTACCAAGAGACCCAGTACTTC.

This clone showed up just once. V and J are TRBV6-5 and TRBJ2-3; D is unresolved. The CDR3 contains 14 residues. Germline CDR1 is MNHEY and CDR2 is SVGAGI. With 8 bases removed from V and 3 bases from J, the gap between germline ends came to 15 bases. CDR3 in DNA: TGTGCCAGCTTCAAAGGCCGACTGACAGATACGCAGTATTTT. This translates into CASFKGRLTDTQYF.

The chain couples TRBV7-8 to TRBJ1-1; tentative D call: TRBD1 (6 bases). V lost 5 bases to trimming and J lost 1 base, with 11 bases between them. The V gene's germline CDR1 is SGHVS and CDR2 FQNEAQ. CDR3 size: 14 residues. CDR3 sequence: CASSNTQGNTEAFF. CDR3 coding DNA: TGTGCCAGCAGCAATACACAGGGGAACACTGAAGCTTTCTTT.

V usage is TRBV10-1 and J usage is TRBJ2-1; D unresolved. Trimming removed 6 bases at V and 0 bases at J, with 12 bases between. The CDR3 is 15 residues long. Germline lookup yields CDR1 WNHNN and CDR2 SYGVQD (reference sequence). The CDR3 coding sequence is TGCGCCAGCAGGGGCGTAACATACTCCTACAATGAGCAGTTCTTC. The encoded protein is CASRGVTYSYNEQFF.

CDR3: CASSRGDWVGGQPQHF. The CDR3 DNA reads as TGTGCCAGCAGCCGGGGGGACTGGGTGGGGGGGCAGCCCCAGCATTTT. The V and J genes are TRBV7-9 and TRBJ1-5, with a tentative D call TRBD1 (5 bases). Between the trimmed V and J ends, which lost 5 bases and 7 bases, there was a span of 21 bases. This CDR3 is 16 amino acids long. CDR1 is SEHNR, CDR2 FQNEAQ, per germline (reference sequence).

The V and J genes are TRBV4-3 and TRBJ2-3; D ambiguous. The CDR3 length is 14 residues. With 0 bases removed from V and 1 base from J, the gap between germline ends came to 5 bases. Germline loops: CDR1 LGHNA, CDR2 YSLEER. The CDR3 loop is CASSQDEGTDTQYF. As DNA, the CDR3 is TGCGCCAGCAGCCAAGATGAGGGCACAGATACGCAGTATTTT.